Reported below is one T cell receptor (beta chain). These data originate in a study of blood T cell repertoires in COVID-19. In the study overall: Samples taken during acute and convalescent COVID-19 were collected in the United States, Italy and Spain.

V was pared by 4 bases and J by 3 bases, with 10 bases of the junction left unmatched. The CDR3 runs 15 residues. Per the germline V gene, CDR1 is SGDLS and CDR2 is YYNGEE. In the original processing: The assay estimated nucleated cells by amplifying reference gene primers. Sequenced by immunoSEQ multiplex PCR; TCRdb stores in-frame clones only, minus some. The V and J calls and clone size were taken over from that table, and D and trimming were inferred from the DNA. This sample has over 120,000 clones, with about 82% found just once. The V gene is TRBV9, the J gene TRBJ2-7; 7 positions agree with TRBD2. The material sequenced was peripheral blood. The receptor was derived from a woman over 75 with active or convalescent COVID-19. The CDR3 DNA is TGTGCCAGCAGCCCCCATGAGGGCGGGGGCTACGAGCAGTACTTC. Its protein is CASSPHEGGGYEQYF.